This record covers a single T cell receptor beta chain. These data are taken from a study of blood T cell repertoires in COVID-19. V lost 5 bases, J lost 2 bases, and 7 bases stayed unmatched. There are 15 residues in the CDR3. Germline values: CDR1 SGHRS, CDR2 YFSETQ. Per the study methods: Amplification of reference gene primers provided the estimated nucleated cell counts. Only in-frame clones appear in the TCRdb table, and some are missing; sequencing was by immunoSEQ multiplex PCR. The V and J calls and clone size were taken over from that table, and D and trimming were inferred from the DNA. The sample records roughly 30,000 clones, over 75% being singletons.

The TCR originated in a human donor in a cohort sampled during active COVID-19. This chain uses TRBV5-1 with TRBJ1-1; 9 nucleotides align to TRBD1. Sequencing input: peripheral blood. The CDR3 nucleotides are TGCGCCAGCAGGTATACAGGGGGCATAAACACTGAAGCTTTCTTT. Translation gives CASRYTGGINTEAFF.